One and the same sample provided the 29 T cell receptor beta chains below, sequenced in a study of radiation and T cells in renal cell carcinoma. The repertoire was sequenced with immunoSEQ multiplex PCR; TCRdb's copy has only in-frame clones and lacks some. The profile shows around 94,000 clones, over 80% of them singletons. Documented time point: blood 4 weeks post-SBRT, at nephrectomy. This sample's treatment: 15 Gy SBRT to primary tumor, nephrectomy 4 weeks later. This material consisted of blood, taken from a patient whose treatment included radiotherapy and nephrectomy. These receptors were taken from a man aged 45-60 years with renal cell carcinoma.

The rearrangement uses TRBV5-4 and TRBJ2-3; D is unclear. From germline, CDR1 is SGHNT and CDR2 YYREEE (reference sequence). Trimming took off 4 bases at V and 2 bases at J, with 2 bases between the two ends. The CDR3 is 11 residues long. The CDR3 coding sequence is TGTGCCAGCAGCCACACAGATACGCAGTATTTT. Translated: CASSHTDTQYF.

The V gene is TRBV5-1, the J gene TRBJ1-1; D may be TRBD1 (6 bases). This CDR3 is 16 amino acids long. Trimming shortened V by 4 bases and J by 4 bases, and 20 bases separated the two germline ends. CDR1 and CDR2 (germline): SGHRS, YFSETQ. CDR3 loop: CASSTSYRALGTEAFF. The CDR3 bases are TGCGCCAGCAGCACTTCTTACAGGGCCCTGGGCACTGAAGCTTTCTTT. The whole variable domain, filled in from reference TRBV5-1 and TRBJ1-1, reads KAGVTQTPRYLIKTRGQQVTLSCSPISGHRSVSWYQQTPGQGLQFLFEYFSETQRNKGNFPGRFSGRQFSNSRSEMNVSTLELGDSALYLCASSTSYRALGTEAFFGQGTRLTVV.

The genes are TRBV9 and TRBJ1-3; D unresolved. The CDR3 extends over 15 amino acids. The V end lost 2 bases, the J end lost 0 bases, and 9 bases lay between the germline ends. CDR1 is SGDLS, CDR2 YYNGEE, per germline. The CDR3 nucleotides are TGTGCCAGCAGCGTCGGGGTCCTCTCTGGAAACACCATATATTTT. Residues: CASSVGVLSGNTIYF.

This clone is a singleton in its sample. This chain connects TRBV6-1 to TRBJ2-1, with 7 bases fitting TRBD2. The CDR3 loop spans 15 amino acids. The junction had 2 bases not matched to a gene; V was cut back by 2 bases and J by 1 base. Germline loops: CDR1 MNHNS, CDR2 SASEGT. The CDR3 bases are TGTGCCAGCAGTGAACTGGGGGGGTCCTACAATGAGCAGTTCTTC. Translation gives CASSELGGSYNEQFF.

The rearrangement links TRBV27 to TRBJ2-7; weak D call: TRBD2 (5 bases). The CDR3 is 15 amino acids. Trimming left V 6 bases short and J 0 bases short, with 15 bases between. Germline V CDR1 and CDR2: MNHEY, SMNVEV (reference sequence). The CDR3 spells CASSSTSWNSYEQYF. CDR3 nucleotides: TGTGCCAGCAGCTCAACTAGTTGGAACTCCTACGAGCAGTACTTC.

The chain couples TRBV4-2 to TRBJ2-3; D possibly corresponds to TRBD2 (5 bases). This CDR3 has 14 amino acids. V lost 1 base and J lost 5, with 10 bases in between. Germline CDR1 LGHNA, CDR2 YNFKEQ. The CDR3 reads CASSQGAEEDTQYF. As DNA, the CDR3 is TGTGCCAGCAGCCAAGGGGCGGAGGAAGATACGCAGTATTTT.

As DNA, the CDR3 is TGTGCCAGCAGCCAAGGGACAGGGAGAAGGAACACTGAAGCTTTCTTT. Amino acid sequence: CASSQGTGRRNTEAFF. The chain joins TRBV4-2 to TRBJ1-1; TRBD1 matches 8 bases. This CDR3 has 16 amino acids. After removal of 1 base from V and 1 base from J, the junction contained 5 bases not matched to a gene. Germline V CDR1 and CDR2: LGHNA, YNFKEQ.

The chain employs TRBV7-2 and TRBJ1-3; D remains ambiguous. The CDR3 runs 14 residues. Germline V gene lookup returns CDR1 SGHTA and CDR2 FQGNSA. Trimming pared 0 bases from V and 9 bases from J, leaving 12 bases between. For the CDR3, the DNA is TGTGCCAGCAGCTTAGCGAGCCCCGATGGCACCATATATTTT. This codes for CASSLASPDGTIYF. The full variable domain, its missing parts supplied by reference TRBV7-2 and TRBJ1-3, is GAGVSQSPSNKVTEKGKDVELRCDPISGHTALYWYRQSLGQGLEFLIYFQGNSAPDKSGLPSDRFSAERTGGSVSTLTIQRTQQEDSAVYLCASSLASPDGTIYFGEGSWLTVV.

The chain joins TRBV30 to TRBJ2-2, with TRBD1 identical over 7 bases. V lost 5 bases, J lost 0 bases, and 3 bases stayed unmatched. Germline-derived CDR1 and CDR2 are GTSNPN and SVGIG (reference sequence). The CDR3 runs 14 residues. In DNA form, the CDR3 reads TGTGCCTGGGAGGGGACAGCGAACACCGGGGAGCTGTTTTTT. It codes for CAWEGTANTGELFF.

V gene TRBV27 combines with J gene TRBJ2-2, with D perhaps matching TRBD2 (5 bases). There are 15 residues in the CDR3. Trimming removed 3 bases from V and 0 bases from J, with 8 bases in between. CDR1 is MNHEY, CDR2 SMNVEV, per germline (reference sequence). DNA of the CDR3: TGTGCCAGCAGTTTCCAGCGGCCGAACACCGGGGAGCTGTTTTTT. It is translated as CASSFQRPNTGELFF.

This rearrangement joins TRBV6-5 to TRBJ1-1; D is perhaps TRBD1 (5 bases). The V gene's germline CDR1 is MNHEY and CDR2 SVGAGI. The CDR3 loop spans 15 amino acids. Between the trimmed V and J ends, which lost 0 bases and 3 bases, there was a span of 11 bases. The CDR3, as DNA: TGTGCCAGCAGTTACTCGTACGAGGGGTACACTGAAGCTTTCTTT. Translation: CASSYSYEGYTEAFF.

The rearrangement uses TRBV7-9 and TRBJ2-7; possible D gene TRBD2, 5 bases. CDR3 size: 12 residues. The V end lost 1 base, the J end lost 6 bases, and 7 bases lay between the germline ends. CDR1 and CDR2 (germline): SEHNR, FQNEAQ (reference sequence). This chain's CDR3 is CASSLGRSEQYF. The CDR3 nucleotides are TGTGCCAGCAGCTTAGGGAGGAGCGAGCAGTACTTC.

The rearrangement uses TRBV2 and TRBJ1-2; tentatively, D is TRBD1 (5 bases). Deletions cut 6 bases from V and 0 bases from J, with 11 bases between. This CDR3 spans 14 amino acids. Germline V gene lookup returns CDR1 SNHLY and CDR2 FYNNEI. The chain's CDR3 is CASRIGGANYGYTF. In DNA, the CDR3 is TGTGCCAGCAGGATAGGAGGGGCTAACTATGGCTACACCTTC. Supplemented by reference TRBV2 and TRBJ1-2, the full variable domain reads EPEVTQTPSHQVTQMGQEVILRCVPISNHLYFYWYRQILGQKVEFLVSFYNNEISEKSEIFDDQFSVERPDGSNFTLKIRSTKLEDSAMYFCASRIGGANYGYTFGSGTRLTVV.

The chain is built from TRBV7-2 and TRBJ2-1; a possible D gene is TRBD2 (6 bases). Trimming cost V 5 bases and J 11 bases, with 16 bases left between them. In germline, CDR1 is SGHTA, CDR2 FQGNSA. This CDR3 comprises 13 residues. The DNA for the CDR3 is TGTGCCAGCAGCCCCGACACCGGGAGTCAGCAGTTCTTC. Protein: CASSPDTGSQQFF. The full variable domain, in which reference TRBV7-2 and TRBJ2-1 provide the parts outside the CDR3, is GAGVSQSPSNKVTEKGKDVELRCDPISGHTALYWYRQSLGQGLEFLIYFQGNSAPDKSGLPSDRFSAERTGGSVSTLTIQRTQQEDSAVYLCASSPDTGSQQFFGPGTRLTVL.

Points on this clone: Just one base apart from a much larger clone, this may be a read error. The J gene is TRBJ1-1, the V gene TRBV7-2; D is uncertain. The CDR3 contains 13 residues. Germline V gene lookup returns CDR1 SGHTA and CDR2 FQGNSA. Deletions cut 1 base from V and 1 base from J, with 4 bases between. Here the CDR3 DNA reads TGTGCCAGCAGCTTAGACAGGAACACTGAAGCTTTCTTT. Translated: CASSLDRNTEAFF.

The rearrangement joins TRBV6-1 to TRBJ1-6; no definite D call. Germline CDR1 is MNHNS and CDR2 is SASEGT. The V end lost 6 bases, the J end lost 7 bases, and 13 bases lay between the germline ends. The CDR3 contains 14 residues. The CDR3 sequence is CASRSFGWNSPLHF. The CDR3 DNA follows: TGTGCCAGCAGATCCTTCGGGTGGAATTCACCCCTCCACTTT.

The sample holds one count of this clone. The sample holds other DNA sequences that translate to the same CDR3. This chain connects TRBV11-3 to TRBJ2-1, with D possibly being TRBD2 (6 bases). V was clipped by 4 bases and J by 2 bases, with 9 bases between them. The V gene's germline CDR1 is SGHNT and CDR2 YENEEA. The CDR3 totals 14 residues. The CDR3 is CASSSGLAYNEQFF. As DNA, the CDR3 is TGTGCCAGCAGCTCGGGACTGGCCTACAATGAGCAGTTCTTC.

This chain joins TRBV6-6 and TRBJ2-3; 8 positions agree with TRBD2. The CDR3 length is 16 residues. Germline CDR1 reads MNHNY; CDR2 reads SVGAGI (reference sequence). The V gene end was trimmed by 10 bases and the J gene end by 5 bases; junction bases not matched to a gene: 17. The CDR3 sequence is CANRWSGGPQEDTQYF. The CDR3, as DNA: TGTGCCAACAGATGGAGCGGGGGCCCCCAGGAAGATACGCAGTATTTT.

The genes are TRBV7-2 and TRBJ2-5; TRBD1 might be the D (5 bases). Looked up from germline, CDR1 is SGHTA and CDR2 is FQGNSA. Deletions cut 6 bases from V and 2 bases from J, with 10 bases between. The CDR3 contains 13 residues. The CDR3 DNA reads TGTGCCAGCAGGGATAGGGGACAAGAGACCCAGTACTTC. This sequence encodes CASRDRGQETQYF.

This chain uses TRBV18 with TRBJ2-5; perhaps TRBD1 as D (5 bases). CDR1 and CDR2 from the germline V gene are KGHSH and LQKENI. The CDR3 runs 13 residues. Between the trimmed V and J ends, which lost 5 bases and 3 bases, there was a span of 10 bases. In DNA, the CDR3 is TGTGCCAGCTCAGGGGCAGCGAAAGAGACCCAGTACTTC. Translating it yields CASSGAAKETQYF.

The chain joins TRBV11-2 to TRBJ2-3; perhaps TRBD2 as D (5 bases). V gave up 7 bases and J gave up 2 bases, with 13 bases separating them. Germline V gives CDR1 SGHAT, CDR2 FQNNGV. The CDR3 consists of 14 residues. The DNA of the CDR3 is TGTGCCAGCACTCGGGATATAATCACAGATACGCAGTATTTT. Translating it yields CASTRDIITDTQYF.

The CDR3 loop is CASAERTGELATQYF. Written as DNA, the CDR3 is TGTGCCAGCGCGGAAAGAACAGGGGAATTGGCGACCCAGTACTTC. V usage is TRBV27 and J usage is TRBJ2-5; 7 bases match TRBD1. The germline V gene encodes CDR1 MNHEY and CDR2 SMNVEV (reference sequence). The CDR3 totals 15 residues. J was trimmed by 7 bases and V by 8 bases; bases with no gene match: 16.

The V call is TRBV5-6, the J call TRBJ2-7, with TRBD1 as a possible D gene (6 bases). The germline V gene encodes CDR1 SGHDT and CDR2 YYEEEE. The ends were cut back, 4 bases at V and 0 bases at J, with 14 bases in the middle. This CDR3 has 15 amino acids. The CDR3 loop is CASSPLTGASYEQYF. DNA for the CDR3: TGTGCCAGCAGCCCCCTGACAGGCGCCTCCTACGAGCAGTACTTC.

The rearrangement uses TRBV19 and TRBJ2-7; D remains ambiguous. Between the trimmed V and J ends, which lost 3 bases and 0 bases, there was a span of 18 bases. The CDR3 runs to 17 residues. Germline V gene data show CDR1 as LNHDA and CDR2 as SQIVND (reference sequence). The CDR3 region is CASSIRPQMWSSYEQYF. The CDR3, as DNA: TGTGCCAGTAGTATTCGGCCCCAGATGTGGAGCTCCTACGAGCAGTACTTC.

This chain uses TRBV6-6 with TRBJ2-1; the D gene is possibly TRBD2 (5 bases). The length of the CDR3 is 14 residues. Germline V CDR1 and CDR2: MNHNY, SVGAGI (reference sequence). V lost 5 bases to trimming and J lost 12 bases, with 20 bases between them. The CDR3, as DNA: TGTGCCAGCAGTCCCACCGAGGGAAAGCATGGGCAGTTCTTC. As protein: CASSPTEGKHGQFF.

J is TRBJ1-4 and V is TRBV5-1, with no clear D. There are 14 residues in the CDR3. Germline CDR1 is SGHRS and CDR2 is YFSETQ. V lost 0 bases and J 5 bases, leaving 8 bases between the germline ends. CDR3 residues: CASSLGPENEKLFF. The CDR3 bases are TGCGCCAGCAGCTTGGGACCGGAAAATGAAAAACTGTTTTTT.

CDR3 bases: TGTGCCAGTAGTATAAGGGATCAGCCCCAGCATTTT. Protein sequence: CASSIRDQPQHF. The chain employs TRBV19 and TRBJ1-5, with D unclear. The length of the CDR3 is 12 residues. Trimming pared 2 bases from V and 5 bases from J, leaving 4 bases between. CDR1 is LNHDA, CDR2 SQIVND, per germline (reference sequence).

This clone appeared once. The chain has TRBV4-3 and TRBJ1-4; no clear D. V lost 0 bases and J 4 bases, leaving 12 bases between the germline ends. This CDR3 contains 16 residues. Germline CDR1 is LGHNA and CDR2 is YSLEER. Written as DNA, the CDR3 is TGCGCCAGCAGCCAAGAAACAGAAACTAATAATGAAAAACTGTTTTTT. Its translation is CASSQETETNNEKLFF.

This clone has just one count. The rearrangement uses TRBV7-9 and TRBJ1-2, with TRBD1 as a possible D gene (6 bases). CDR1 is SEHNR and CDR2 is FQNEAQ in the germline V gene (reference sequence). There are 16 residues in the CDR3. V lost 0 bases, J lost 8 bases, and 19 bases lay in between. The CDR3 coding sequence is TGTGCCAGCAGCTTAGCGAATAGAGGAACAGGGAGAGGCTACACCTTC. It translates to CASSLANRGTGRGYTF.